In its sample, the clone carrying this T cell receptor beta chain was seen a few times. Its antigen is unknown. These data originate in a study of T cells in Graves' hyperthyroidism and ophthalmopathy. Uncontrolled infections, other autoimmune diseases, pregnancy or lactation led to exclusion of patients. Fresh peripheral blood, around 9.3 ml, was the source of the PBMCs. Researchers took RNA transcripts and amplified the TCR beta CDR3 regions from them. HTBI primers were the set used in a first-round RT-PCR of the TCR CDR3. Using its own MiXCR run on the multiplex PCR reads, TCRdb lists one record per CDR3 protein. The data hold about 300,000 distinct CDR3 sequences, with roughly a fifth observed a single time. The V and J ends lost 2 bases and 5 bases, in that order; junction bases with no gene match: 11. Germline V lookup: CDR1 KGHSH, CDR2 LQKENI. The CDR3 length is 16 residues. Study-level results: From stable hyperthyroidism, ophthalmopathy was separated by a 13 V-J model.

The chain joins TRBV18 to TRBJ2-5, with 7 bases lining up with TRBD2. The source is a man aged 50-60 years with Graves' ophthalmopathy. Specimen: blood. The CDR3 protein is CASSPSGAGPGETQYF. In nucleotides, the CDR3 is TGTGCCAGCTCACCAAGCGGGGCCGGCCCCGGGGAGACCCAGTACTTC.